Below are 31 T cell receptor beta chains sequenced from a single sample in a study of shared clonotypes between healthy human individuals. Generated by immunoSEQ multiplex PCR, the TCRdb table keeps only in-frame clones and is missing some. The sample carries about 490,000 clones, 76% recorded once. The specimen was PBMCs. The receptors shown here come from a woman between 35 and 50 years old in good health. Some clones in this sample may be carry-over from other donors' samples.

The chain combines TRBV5-8 with TRBJ1-4; D ambiguous. The CDR3 loop spans 14 amino acids. V lost 0 bases, J lost 8 bases, and 11 bases lay in between. Looked up from germline, CDR1 is SGHTS and CDR2 is YDEGEE. This CDR3 reads CASSLGGRWEKLFF. CDR3 in DNA: TGTGCCAGCAGCTTGGGAGGGCGCTGGGAAAAACTGTTTTTT.

About this clone: The junction does not match germline at one end; this may be a read error. The chain employs TRBV10-3 and TRBJ1-5; D unclear. Looked up from germline, CDR1 is ENHRY and CDR2 is SYGVKD. CDR3 size: 15 residues. This chain's CDR3 is CAISESQAGDQAQHF. The CDR3 bases are TGTGCCATCAGTGAGTCCCAGGCGGGTGATCAGGCCCAGCATTTT.

The J gene is TRBJ1-4, the V gene TRBV28; TRBD1 is a possible D gene (5 bases). The V end was cut by 2 bases, the J end by 5 bases, with 9 bases between. The CDR3 length is 14 residues. CDR1 and CDR2 from the germline V gene are MDHEN and SYDVKM. The CDR3 protein is CASSLRRGNEKLFF. For the CDR3, the DNA is TGTGCCAGCAGTTTAAGGAGGGGAAATGAAAAACTGTTTTTT.

The rearrangement links TRBV7-9 to TRBJ2-1, with 13 positions matching TRBD2. The CDR3 runs to 15 residues. Trimming cost V 4 bases and J 8 bases; bases outside gene matches: 5. In germline, CDR1 is SEHNR, CDR2 FQNEAQ (reference sequence). In nucleotides, the CDR3 is TGTGCCAGCAGCTCCAGGACTAGCGGGAGTGATGAGCAGTTCTTC. This gives the protein CASSSRTSGSDEQFF.

The gene calls are TRBV28 and TRBJ1-5; D is perhaps TRBD1 (5 bases). The V end was cut by 7 bases, the J end by 5 bases, with 15 bases between. CDR1 and CDR2 (germline): MDHEN, SYDVKM. The CDR3 is 14 residues long. The CDR3 protein is CASTWGGRDQPQHF. Written as DNA, the CDR3 is TGTGCCAGCACCTGGGGGGGTCGTGATCAGCCCCAGCATTTT.

This clone has a handful of counts. The same CDR3 is also encoded by other DNA sequences in this sample. The chain has TRBV18 and TRBJ2-5, with D unresolved. The CDR3 consists of 11 residues. Trimming removed 3 bases at V and 4 bases at J, with 3 bases between. Germline V lookup: CDR1 KGHSH, CDR2 LQKENI. The CDR3 sequence: CASSPGETQYF. In nucleotides, the CDR3 is TGTGCCAGCTCACCGGGAGAGACCCAGTACTTC.

This clone was recorded a few times. Other nucleotide sequences in the sample specify the same CDR3. This sequence joins TRBV29-1 and TRBJ1-5, with 10 bases that match TRBD1. The junction had 4 bases not matched to a gene; V was cut back by 6 bases and J by 5 bases. Germline assignment: CDR1 SQVTM and CDR2 ANQGSEA. CDR3 length: 13 residues. The CDR3 nucleotides read TGCAGCGTCCAGACAGGGGGCGATCAGCCCCAGCATTTT. This gives the protein CSVQTGGDQPQHF.

The rearrangement joins TRBV6-5 to TRBJ2-1; 14 bases are shared with TRBD2. The junction had 4 bases not matched to a gene; V was cut back by 5 bases and J by 13 bases. CDR3 size: 13 residues. Germline V gene data show CDR1 as MNHEY and CDR2 as SVGAGI. As DNA, the CDR3 is TGTGCCAGCAGTCAGGGACTAGCGGGAGACCAGTTCTTC. Translating gives CASSQGLAGDQFF.

The CDR3 bases are TGCAGTGCGAGACTTGCTCGCGAGCAGTACTTC. As protein: CSARLAREQYF. This chain connects TRBV20-1 to TRBJ2-7; D call uncertain. The CDR3 consists of 11 residues. The V end was cut by 6 bases, the J end by 6 bases, with 12 bases between. Germline V gives CDR1 DFQATT, CDR2 SNEGSKA (reference sequence).

Worth noting for this clone: Other nucleotide sequences in the sample specify the same CDR3. V gene TRBV5-4 combines with J gene TRBJ2-7; 11 nucleotides align to TRBD2. The CDR3 has 15 amino acids. V was clipped by 4 bases and J by 0 bases; unmatched bases: 3. Looked up from germline, CDR1 is SGHNT and CDR2 is YYREEE (reference sequence). As DNA, the CDR3 is TGTGCCAGCAGCCCTGGACTAGCGGGCTCCTACGAGCAGTACTTC. Translation: CASSPGLAGSYEQYF.

The rearrangement joins TRBV5-1 to TRBJ2-7; 7 positions agree with TRBD1. There are 14 residues in the CDR3. J was trimmed by 6 bases and V by 0 bases; bases with no gene match: 6. The germline V gene has CDR1 SGHRS and CDR2 YFSETQ. The CDR3 DNA reads TGCGCCAGCAGCTTGGTTGGGAGACAGGGCGAGCAGTACTTC. Residues: CASSLVGRQGEQYF.

This clone was seen repeatedly, ten times or more. The rearrangement joins TRBV30 to TRBJ2-3; 8 bases line up with TRBD2. The germline V gene has CDR1 GTSNPN and CDR2 SVGIG (reference sequence). Unmatched junction bases numbered 10, after V lost 7 bases and J lost 4 bases. CDR3 length equals 14 residues. The DNA of the CDR3 is TGTGCCTCAACTCAGCGGGAGTCGCCAGATACGCAGTATTTT. Translating it yields CASTQRESPDTQYF.

Worth noting for this clone: One end of the junction fails to match germline, which may point to a read error. This chain links TRBV6-5 with TRBJ1-1, with D possibly being TRBD1 (5 bases). The V gene's germline CDR1 is MNHEY and CDR2 SVGAGI. The CDR3 sequence is 15 residues long. This CDR3 reads CASSSRGGMNTGAFF. In DNA form, the CDR3 reads TGTGCCAGCAGCTCCCGGGGGGGGATGAACACTGGAGCTTTCTTT.

This clone was counted between two and nine times. The rearrangement links TRBV15 to TRBJ2-7, with TRBD2 matching over 7 bases. The CDR3 contains 12 residues. Germline V gene data show CDR1 as LNHNV and CDR2 as YYDKDF (reference sequence). V dropped 11 bases and J dropped 5; count of bases not matched to a gene: 9. The CDR3 nucleotides read TGTGCCGTAGGGAGGGAACTCCACGAGCAGTACTTC. Translating gives CAVGRELHEQYF.

CDR3 DNA: TGTGCCTCGGGACAGGGAGGCCCTGGGGCCAACGTCCTGACTTTC. Encoded protein: CASGQGGPGANVLTF. V and J are TRBV2 and TRBJ2-6; 9 bases align to TRBD1. The germline CDR1 and CDR2 sequences are SNHLY and FYNNEI. The CDR3 extends over 15 amino acids. Trimming took 11 bases from V and 2 from J; bases not matched to a gene: 7.

The chain combines TRBV28 with TRBJ2-2; 12 nucleotides align to TRBD2. The CDR3 is 15 residues long. Trimming removed 6 bases from V and 5 bases from J; junction bases left unmatched: 4. Germline CDR1 reads MDHEN; CDR2 reads SYDVKM. This CDR3 is CASSVTSGRTGELFF. The CDR3 coding sequence is TGTGCCAGCAGCGTGACTAGCGGGAGAACCGGGGAGCTGTTTTTT.

The chain recombines TRBV6-5 with TRBJ2-2; 7 bases match TRBD1. Germline V lookup: CDR1 MNHEY, CDR2 SVGAGI. Trimming took 6 bases from V and 8 from J; bases not matched to a gene: 9. The CDR3 has 14 residues. The CDR3 DNA is TGTGCCAGCAGGGAGGCAGGGGGTACGGGGGAGCTGTTTTTT. Its translation is CASREAGGTGELFF.

The CDR3 nucleotides read TGTGCCAGCTCACCGGGACTAGCGGACCTAGGGCAGTACTTC. It yields the protein CASSPGLADLGQYF. The rearrangement links TRBV18 to TRBJ2-7; 11 bases align to TRBD2. V was clipped by 3 bases and J by 9 bases; unmatched bases: 7. The CDR3 length is 14 residues. Germline V lookup: CDR1 KGHSH, CDR2 LQKENI.

This chain joins TRBV7-8 and TRBJ1-5; D gene uncertain. Per germline, CDR1 SGHVS and CDR2 FQNEAQ. This CDR3 is 13 amino acids long. Trimming shortened V by 6 bases and J by 2 bases, and 8 bases separated the two germline ends. For the CDR3, the DNA is TGTGCCAGCAGTTTGACCCGCAATCAGCCCCAGCATTTT. It translates to CASSLTRNQPQHF.

The chain carries TRBV30 and TRBJ2-1, with D perhaps being TRBD1 or TRBD2 (6 bases each). CDR1 and CDR2 (germline): GTSNPN, SVGIG (reference sequence). The CDR3 contains 14 residues. V lost 1 base and J 10 bases, leaving 17 bases between the germline ends. The CDR3 is CAWSAPLGGGEQFF. For the CDR3, the DNA is TGTGCCTGGAGTGCACCCCTAGGGGGAGGCGAGCAGTTCTTC. The complete variable domain, with remaining parts taken from reference TRBV30 and TRBJ2-1, reads SQTIHQWPATLVQPVGSPLSLECTVEGTSNPNLYWYRQAAGRGLQLLFYSVGIGQISSEVPQNLSASRPQDRQFILSSKKLLLSDSGFYLCAWSAPLGGGEQFFGPGTRLTVL.

The V and J genes are TRBV11-2 and TRBJ2-3; D uncertain. This CDR3 is 14 amino acids long. CDR1 and CDR2 (germline): SGHAT, FQNNGV. The V end was cut by 1 base, the J end by 1 base, with 6 bases between. CDR3 nucleotide sequence: TGTGCCAGCAGCTTAGTGTTTGGCACAGATACGCAGTATTTT. Translated: CASSLVFGTDTQYF.

About this clone: A far larger clone is only one base removed, so a read error is likely. Other DNA sequences of this sample code for an identical CDR3. V usage is TRBV30 and J usage is TRBJ1-1, with 9 bases matching TRBD1. The germline CDR1 and CDR2 sequences are GTSNPN and SVGIG (reference sequence). The CDR3 consists of 11 residues. CDR3: CAGQGFTEAFF. In DNA form, the CDR3 reads TGTGCCGGACAGGGGTTCACTGAGGCTTTCTTT. The full variable domain, in which reference TRBV30 and TRBJ1-1 provide the parts outside the CDR3, is SQTIHQWPATLVQPVGSPLSLECTVEGTSNPNLYWYRQAAGRGLQLLFYSVGIGQISSEVPQNLSASRPQDRQFILSSKKLLLSDSGFYLCAGQGFTEAFFGQGTRLTVV.

The genes are TRBV27 and TRBJ2-7; 12 bases are a match to TRBD2. This CDR3 is 19 amino acids long. CDR1 and CDR2 (germline): MNHEY, SMNVEV (reference sequence). V gave up 6 bases and J gave up 5 bases; unmatched junction bases: 20. Here the CDR3 reads CASSPRGGLTSGSKHEQYF. The CDR3 nucleotides are TGTGCCAGCAGCCCCCGAGGGGGGCTGACTAGCGGGAGTAAGCACGAGCAGTACTTC.

This sequence joins TRBV28 and TRBJ1-5, with D unclear. Trimming took off 3 bases at V and 5 bases at J, with 11 bases between the two ends. The CDR3 runs to 14 residues. Germline V gene lookup returns CDR1 MDHEN and CDR2 SYDVKM. The CDR3 sequence: CASSFLEGYQPQHF. The CDR3 bases are TGTGCCAGCAGTTTTCTTGAGGGATATCAGCCCCAGCATTTT.

The CDR3 here is CASSRSRGNTEAFF. The CDR3 nucleotides are TGTGCCAGTAGTCGGTCCAGGGGGAACACTGAAGCTTTCTTT. The rearrangement uses TRBV19 and TRBJ1-1; TRBD1 is a possible D gene (6 bases). CDR3 length: 14 amino acids. Germline V gives CDR1 LNHDA, CDR2 SQIVND (reference sequence). The V end was cut by 5 bases, the J end by 1 base, with 11 bases between. The full variable domain, its missing parts supplied by reference TRBV19 and TRBJ1-1, is DGGITQSPKYLFRKEGQNVTLSCEQNLNHDAMYWYRQDPGQGLRLIYYSQIVNDFQKGDIAEGYSVSREKKESFPLTVTSAQKNPTAFYLCASSRSRGNTEAFFGQGTRLTVV.

The V gene is TRBV5-1, the J gene TRBJ2-3, with 15 bases identical to TRBD2. Unmatched junction bases numbered 3, after V lost 4 bases and J lost 6 bases. This CDR3 region has 15 residues. The germline V gene has CDR1 SGHRS and CDR2 YFSETQ. The CDR3 sequence is CASSAGTSGRDTQYF. The CDR3 bases are TGCGCCAGCAGCGCCGGGACTAGCGGGAGGGATACGCAGTATTTT.

This chain uses TRBV28 with TRBJ1-4, with TRBD1 as a possible D gene (6 bases). The CDR3 covers 14 residues. CDR1 and CDR2 (germline): MDHEN, SYDVKM. Deletions cut 5 bases from V and 11 bases from J, with 18 bases between. CDR3 region: CASSTDRILGKLFF. The CDR3 nucleotides read TGTGCCAGCAGTACCGACAGGATCCTTGGGAAACTGTTTTTT.

V usage is TRBV20-1 and J usage is TRBJ1-1; D is ambiguous. The V end lost 6 bases, the J end lost 1 base, and 6 bases lay between the germline ends. The CDR3 contains 11 residues. CDR1 DFQATT and CDR2 SNEGSKA come from the germline V gene (reference sequence). For the CDR3, the DNA is TGCAGTGCAACAGCGAACACTGAAGCTTTCTTT. This encodes CSATANTEAFF.

This chain uses TRBV10-1 with TRBJ1-1, with D possibly TRBD1 on 6 matching bases. Per germline, CDR1 WNHNN and CDR2 SYGVQD (reference sequence). The CDR3 is made up of 14 amino acids. V was pared by 3 bases and J by 5 bases, with 13 bases between. The CDR3 sequence: CASSDHRDGTEAFF. The CDR3 nucleotides are TGCGCCAGCAGTGACCACAGGGATGGGACTGAAGCTTTCTTT.

The chain couples TRBV27 to TRBJ2-7; 10 bases fit TRBD2. The ends lost 3 bases at V and 4 bases at J; junction bases unmatched: 15. Germline V gene data show CDR1 as MNHEY and CDR2 as SMNVEV (reference sequence). The CDR3 consists of 18 residues. CDR3 coding DNA: TGTGCCAGCAGTTTGGGCCCAGGGGCTAGCGGGAGTGGGTACGAGCAGTACTTC. Translated, it gives CASSLGPGASGSGYEQYF.

The chain combines TRBV7-2 with TRBJ2-1; a possible D gene is TRBD2 (6 bases). The CDR3 length is 13 residues. V shed 0 bases and J shed 10 bases, with 10 bases lying between them. Germline V gives CDR1 SGHTA, CDR2 FQGNSA. CDR3 in DNA: TGTGCCAGCAGCTTAGCGAGCGCGGGGGAGCAGTTCTTC. It encodes CASSLASAGEQFF.